The 27 T cell receptor beta chains below all came from one sample that was sequenced in a study of blood T cell repertoires in COVID-19. Using immunoSEQ multiplex PCR, the repertoire was profiled, and TCRdb retains in-frame clones only, with some absent. The data show about 350,000 clones, with approximately 86% seen just once and about 7.1% held by the top ten. Sequenced input: peripheral blood. These receptor sequences come from a woman aged 55-69 years with COVID-19, enrolled during active disease.

The chain employs TRBV5-1 and TRBJ1-1; weak D call: TRBD1 (5 bases). From germline, CDR1 is SGHRS and CDR2 YFSETQ. This CDR3 has 15 amino acids. The V gene lost 0 bases and the J gene lost 5 bases, with 14 bases spanning the gap. The CDR3 DNA sequence: TGCGCCAGCAGCTTGGAGAGGAGGGGAAGGACTGAAGCTTTCTTT. This translates into CASSLERRGRTEAFF.

V gene TRBV18 combines with J gene TRBJ1-1; the D gene is possibly TRBD1 (5 bases). The CDR3 length is 15 residues. Germline loops: CDR1 KGHSH, CDR2 LQKENI. The germline V and J ends were trimmed by 2 bases and 4 bases, with 14 bases remaining between them. CDR3 coding DNA: TGTGCCAGCTCACCAGCGGGGACTCCCGTCACTGAAGCTTTCTTT. This sequence encodes CASSPAGTPVTEAFF.

The chain's CDR3 is CASSLGTGPRRNTIYF. The CDR3 bases are TGCGCCAGCAGCTTGGGAACCGGCCCCAGGAGAAACACCATATATTTT. The chain joins TRBV5-1 to TRBJ1-3; D is uncertain. The CDR3 has 16 residues. Germline CDR1 and CDR2: SGHRS and YFSETQ. V lost 0 bases to trimming and J lost 5 bases, with 15 bases between them. The full variable domain, completed using reference TRBV5-1 and TRBJ1-3, is KAGVTQTPRYLIKTRGQQVTLSCSPISGHRSVSWYQQTPGQGLQFLFEYFSETQRNKGNFPGRFSGRQFSNSRSEMNVSTLELGDSALYLCASSLGTGPRRNTIYFGEGSWLTVV.

This chain links TRBV6-5 with TRBJ1-2, with 7 positions matching TRBD1. V shed 8 bases, J shed 5 bases, and the junction held 11 bases outside the gene matches. Looked up from germline, CDR1 is MNHEY and CDR2 is SVGAGI. This CDR3 has 14 residues. CDR3 coding DNA: TGTGCCAGCTACAGGGGTAGGGGTGATTATGGCTACACCTTC. Translating it yields CASYRGRGDYGYTF.

In its sample, this clone was seen a few times. This chain connects TRBV10-3 to TRBJ1-3, with a possible D match to TRBD1 (6 bases). Germline loops: CDR1 ENHRY, CDR2 SYGVKD. V lost 0 bases and J lost 4, with 13 bases in between. This CDR3 comprises 16 residues. In DNA, the CDR3 is TGTGCCATCAGTGAGTCGACCCAGGGGACAGGAAACACCATATATTTT. It encodes CAISESTQGTGNTIYF.

The gene calls are TRBV5-1 and TRBJ2-4; D might be TRBD1 (6 bases). Germline lookup yields CDR1 SGHRS and CDR2 YFSETQ. With 4 bases removed from V and 0 bases from J, the gap between germline ends came to 14 bases. The CDR3 totals 16 residues. The CDR3 region has the DNA TGCGCCAGCAGCCAGGGGACGGCCCTAGCCAAAAACATTCAGTACTTC. It specifies CASSQGTALAKNIQYF.

V gene TRBV6-6 combines with J gene TRBJ1-2; D is ambiguous. Germline V gene sequence: CDR1 MNHNY, CDR2 SVGAGI (reference sequence). This CDR3 has 15 amino acids. The V end was cut by 4 bases, the J end by 7 bases, with 19 bases between. In DNA form, the CDR3 reads TGTGCCAGCAGTTTGGAGGTTAGAGGAGTAGGTGGCTACACCTTC. Protein product: CASSLEVRGVGGYTF.

The CDR3 sequence: CSVEYGGARNEQFF. The DNA of the CDR3 is TGCAGCGTTGAATATGGGGGGGCGCGCAATGAGCAGTTCTTC. This chain joins TRBV29-1 and TRBJ2-1; tentatively, D is TRBD2 (7 bases). This CDR3 contains 14 residues. V was clipped by 2 bases and J by 6 bases, with 14 bases between them. In germline, CDR1 is SQVTM, CDR2 ANQGSEA.

V usage is TRBV5-1 and J usage is TRBJ1-1; no reliable D call. Germline V CDR1 and CDR2: SGHRS, YFSETQ. The CDR3 length is 14 residues. Trimming left V 3 bases short and J 3 bases short, with 12 bases between. The CDR3 spells CASSSGTEDTEAFF. In nucleotides, the CDR3 is TGCGCCAGCAGCTCAGGTACGGAGGACACTGAAGCTTTCTTT.

The V call is TRBV9, the J call TRBJ1-3, with 10 nucleotides matching TRBD1. CDR3 length equals 16 residues. CDR1 and CDR2 (germline): SGDLS, YYNGEE. V lost 4 bases, J lost 9 bases, and 13 bases stayed unmatched. CDR3 DNA sequence: TGTGCCAGCAGCTACCAGACAGGGGGCCCCGGGGCCACCATATATTTT. As protein: CASSYQTGGPGATIYF.

The rearrangement uses TRBV7-3 and TRBJ1-1, with 7 bases matching TRBD1. In germline, CDR1 is SGHTA, CDR2 FQGTGA. V shed 4 bases, J shed 5 bases, and the junction held 4 bases outside the gene matches. CDR3 length: 13 amino acids. Here the CDR3 reads CASSSDRVTEAFF. The CDR3 nucleotides are TGTGCCAGCAGCTCCGACAGGGTTACTGAAGCTTTCTTT.

V is TRBV15 and J is TRBJ2-2; tentatively, D is TRBD1 (5 bases). Germline CDR1 is LNHNV and CDR2 is YYDKDF (reference sequence). V lost 3 bases and J 5 bases, leaving 7 bases between the germline ends. This CDR3 has 13 amino acids. The DNA for the CDR3 is TGTGCCACCAGCAGCCAGGGAACCGGGGAGCTGTTTTTT. Translation gives CATSSQGTGELFF. Drawing the rest from reference TRBV15 and TRBJ2-2, the complete variable domain is DAMVIQNPRYQVTQFGKPVTLSCSQTLNHNVMYWYQQKSSQAPKLLFHYYDKDFNNEADTPDNFQSRRPNTSFCFLDIRSPGLGDTAMYLCATSSQGTGELFFGEGSRLTVL.

The chain employs TRBV9 and TRBJ2-3, with TRBD2 matching over 7 bases. The length of the CDR3 is 16 residues. After removal of 0 bases from V and 2 bases from J, the junction contained 6 bases not matched to a gene. Germline assignment: CDR1 SGDLS and CDR2 YYNGEE. DNA for the CDR3: TGTGCCAGCAGCGTAGCTCCAGCGGGGACCACAGATACGCAGTATTTT. Amino acids: CASSVAPAGTTDTQYF.

The chain employs TRBV6-4 and TRBJ2-1; possible D gene TRBD2, 6 bases. Trimming removed 0 bases from V and 10 bases from J, with 10 bases in between. Per the germline V gene, CDR1 is MRHNA and CDR2 is SNTAGT. The CDR3 covers 13 residues. CDR3 amino acids: CASSDSIAGEQFF. CDR3 sequence (DNA): TGTGCCAGCAGTGACTCGATTGCGGGGGAGCAGTTCTTC.

This rearrangement joins TRBV7-9 to TRBJ1-1, with D perhaps TRBD1 (5 bases). V was clipped by 5 bases and J by 5 bases, with 15 bases between them. CDR3 length: 14 residues. The germline gives CDR1 SEHNR, CDR2 FQNEAQ (reference sequence). The CDR3 sequence is CASSPQQGGTEAFF. The CDR3 DNA reads TGTGCCAGCAGCCCCCAGCAGGGTGGGACTGAAGCTTTCTTT.

The chain couples TRBV9 to TRBJ2-2, with TRBD2 matching over 7 bases. The length of the CDR3 is 14 residues. The V and J ends lost 2 bases and 6 bases, in that order; junction bases with no gene match: 4. CDR1 SGDLS and CDR2 YYNGEE come from the germline V gene. CDR3 region: CASSVFRGAGELFF. Here the CDR3 DNA reads TGTGCCAGCAGCGTTTTCCGGGGGGCCGGGGAGCTGTTTTTT.

This clone was observed once. This chain links TRBV14 with TRBJ2-1; 10 bases are a match to TRBD2. The CDR3 is 17 residues long. The V and J ends lost 3 bases and 4 bases, in that order; junction bases with no gene match: 9. CDR1 is SGHDN, CDR2 FVKESK, per germline. The CDR3 protein is CASSQFYLAGVYNEQFF. The DNA of the CDR3 is TGTGCCAGCAGCCAGTTCTATCTAGCGGGGGTTTACAATGAGCAGTTCTTC.

The V call is TRBV5-1, the J call TRBJ1-4, with no clear D. Germline V CDR1 and CDR2: SGHRS, YFSETQ. This CDR3 region has 15 residues. The V end was cut by 0 bases, the J end by 7 bases, with 13 bases between. CDR3 region: CASSLEVAGFEKLFF. The CDR3 DNA reads TGCGCCAGCAGCTTGGAGGTGGCGGGTTTTGAAAAACTGTTTTTT.

The chain has TRBV9 and TRBJ1-2; 9 bases match TRBD1. The CDR3 runs to 16 residues. Trimming took 0 bases from V and 6 from J; bases not matched to a gene: 9. Germline V gene lookup returns CDR1 SGDLS and CDR2 YYNGEE. Here the CDR3 reads CASSVGGQGKSDGYTF. The CDR3, as DNA: TGTGCCAGCAGCGTAGGGGGACAGGGAAAGTCCGATGGCTACACCTTC.

V and J are TRBV10-1 and TRBJ1-1; 7 positions match TRBD1. This CDR3 contains 16 residues. V dropped 8 bases and J dropped 1; count of bases not matched to a gene: 13. Per germline, CDR1 WNHNN and CDR2 SYGVQD (reference sequence). The CDR3 loop is CASLNPLRDRNTEAFF. CDR3 DNA sequence: TGCGCCAGCCTCAATCCTCTCCGGGACAGGAACACTGAAGCTTTCTTT.

This chain connects TRBV10-3 to TRBJ1-1, with D perhaps matching TRBD1 (5 bases). The germline V and J ends were trimmed by 0 bases and 1 base, with 9 bases remaining between them. Per germline, CDR1 ENHRY and CDR2 SYGVKD. This CDR3 contains 15 residues. CDR3: CAISESQGKNTEAFF. CDR3 coding DNA: TGTGCCATCAGTGAGTCTCAGGGTAAGAACACTGAAGCTTTCTTT.

The CDR3 loop is CASSPFQPQGNEKLFF. The CDR3 nucleotides are TGTGCCAGCTCACCCTTTCAGCCCCAGGGTAATGAAAAACTGTTTTTT. The J gene is TRBJ1-4, the V gene TRBV18, with D perhaps TRBD1 (5 bases). The CDR3 consists of 16 residues. Germline V gene sequence: CDR1 KGHSH, CDR2 LQKENI. Trimming removed 3 bases from V and 4 bases from J, with 15 bases in between.

V gene TRBV9 combines with J gene TRBJ2-2, with 9 bases that match TRBD1. This CDR3 contains 18 residues. CDR1 SGDLS and CDR2 YYNGEE come from the germline V gene. J lost 6 bases, V lost 0 bases, and 12 bases had no gene match. The CDR3 DNA reads as TGTGCCAGCAGCGTAGGGGGACCGGGACAGGGTTATCCCGGGGAGCTGTTTTTT. Translated, it gives CASSVGGPGQGYPGELFF. Looking up the rest from reference TRBV9 and TRBJ2-2 gives the full variable domain: DSGVTQTPKHLITATGQRVTLRCSPRSGDLSVYWYQQSLDQGLQFLIQYYNGEERAKGNILERFSAQQFPDLHSELNLSSLELGDSALYFCASSVGGPGQGYPGELFFGEGSRLTVL.

This clone was seen a single time. V usage is TRBV6-1 and J usage is TRBJ2-3, with a tentative D call TRBD1 (5 bases). V shed 2 bases and J shed 6 bases, with 15 bases lying between them. The CDR3 sequence is 15 residues long. Germline loops: CDR1 MNHNS, CDR2 SASEGT. In DNA form, the CDR3 reads TGTGCCAGCAGTGAATGGGGCAGGGTTCGCGATACGCAGTATTTT. Residues: CASSEWGRVRDTQYF.

The chain employs TRBV4-3 and TRBJ1-2, with a possible D match to TRBD1 (5 bases). Germline V gene lookup returns CDR1 LGHNA and CDR2 YSLEER. This CDR3 comprises 16 residues. V lost 0 bases to trimming and J lost 0 bases, with 11 bases between them. DNA of the CDR3: TGCGCCAGCAGCCAAGATCTTACAGGCCCTAACTATGGCTACACCTTC. It yields the protein CASSQDLTGPNYGYTF.

Only a few counts were recorded for this clone. The rearrangement links TRBV30 to TRBJ1-1, with D perhaps TRBD1 (5 bases). Germline assignment: CDR1 GTSNPN and CDR2 SVGIG (reference sequence). CDR3 length: 12 amino acids. The V and J ends lost 7 bases and 2 bases respectively, with 11 bases between them. This CDR3 reads CASGGDNTEAFF. In DNA, the CDR3 is TGTGCCTCCGGGGGGGATAACACTGAAGCTTTCTTT.

V is TRBV29-1 and J is TRBJ1-2; TRBD1 aligns across 9 bases. The ends lost 7 bases at V and 3 bases at J; junction bases unmatched: 12. CDR1 and CDR2 (germline): SQVTM, ANQGSEA. The CDR3 has 15 amino acids. CDR3 loop: CSATPPGQGDYGYTF. DNA for the CDR3: TGCAGCGCCACACCACCGGGACAGGGTGACTATGGCTACACCTTC.